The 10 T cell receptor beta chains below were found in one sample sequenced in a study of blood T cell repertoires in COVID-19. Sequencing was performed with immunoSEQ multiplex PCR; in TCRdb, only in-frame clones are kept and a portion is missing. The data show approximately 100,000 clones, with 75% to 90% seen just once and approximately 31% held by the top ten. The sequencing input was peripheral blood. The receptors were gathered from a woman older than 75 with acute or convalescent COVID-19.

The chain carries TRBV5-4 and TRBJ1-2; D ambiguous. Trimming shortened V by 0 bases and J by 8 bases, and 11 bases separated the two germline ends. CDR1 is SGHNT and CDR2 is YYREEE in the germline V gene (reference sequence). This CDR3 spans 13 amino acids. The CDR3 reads CASSLGVERGYTF. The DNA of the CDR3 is TGTGCCAGCAGCTTGGGTGTCGAGAGGGGCTACACCTTC.

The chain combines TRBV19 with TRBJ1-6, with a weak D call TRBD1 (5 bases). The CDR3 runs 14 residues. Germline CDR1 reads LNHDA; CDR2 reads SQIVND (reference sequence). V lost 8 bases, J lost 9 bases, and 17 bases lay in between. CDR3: CASGWAGRTSPLHF. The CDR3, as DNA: TGTGCCAGTGGATGGGCAGGGAGGACTTCACCCCTCCACTTT.

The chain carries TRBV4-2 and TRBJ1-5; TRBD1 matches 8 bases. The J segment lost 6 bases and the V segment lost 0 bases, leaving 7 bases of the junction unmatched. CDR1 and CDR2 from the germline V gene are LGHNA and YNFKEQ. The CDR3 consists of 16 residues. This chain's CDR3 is CASSQDRTGRSQPQHF. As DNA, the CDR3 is TGTGCCAGCAGCCAAGATCGGACAGGGCGTAGTCAGCCCCAGCATTTT.

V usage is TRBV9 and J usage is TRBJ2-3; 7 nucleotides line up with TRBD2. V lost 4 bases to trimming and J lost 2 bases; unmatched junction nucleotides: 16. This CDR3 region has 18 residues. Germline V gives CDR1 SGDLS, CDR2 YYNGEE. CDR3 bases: TGTGCCAGCAGCCTAAAATCTGGGACTAACCTCCTCACAGATACGCAGTATTTT. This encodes CASSLKSGTNLLTDTQYF.

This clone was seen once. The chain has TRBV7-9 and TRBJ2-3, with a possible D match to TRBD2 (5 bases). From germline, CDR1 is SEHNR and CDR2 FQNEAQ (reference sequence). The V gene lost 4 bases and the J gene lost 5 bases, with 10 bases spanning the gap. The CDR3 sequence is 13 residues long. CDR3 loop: CASSSHEGDTQYF. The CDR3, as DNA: TGTGCCAGCAGCTCTCATGAGGGAGATACGCAGTATTTT.

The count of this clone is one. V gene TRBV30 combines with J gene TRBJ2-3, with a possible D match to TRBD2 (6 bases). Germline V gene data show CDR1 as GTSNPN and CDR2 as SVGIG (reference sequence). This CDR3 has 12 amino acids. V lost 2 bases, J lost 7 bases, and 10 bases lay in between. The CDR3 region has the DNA TGTGCCTGGAGTCCCCTAGCGAATACGCAGTATTTT. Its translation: CAWSPLANTQYF.

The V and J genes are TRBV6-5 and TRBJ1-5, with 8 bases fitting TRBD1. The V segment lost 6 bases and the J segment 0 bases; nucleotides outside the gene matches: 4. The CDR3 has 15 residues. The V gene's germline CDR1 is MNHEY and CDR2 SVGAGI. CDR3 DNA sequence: TGTGCCAGCAGGACGACAGGGGTTAGCAATCAGCCCCAGCATTTT. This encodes CASRTTGVSNQPQHF.

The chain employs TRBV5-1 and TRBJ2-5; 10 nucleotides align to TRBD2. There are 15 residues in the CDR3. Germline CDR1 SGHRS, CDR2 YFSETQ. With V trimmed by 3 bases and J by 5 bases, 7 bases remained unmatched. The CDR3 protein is CASSSTSGAGETQYF. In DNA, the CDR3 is TGCGCCAGCAGCTCCACTAGCGGGGCGGGGGAGACCCAGTACTTC. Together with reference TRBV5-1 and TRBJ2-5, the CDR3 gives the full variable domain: KAGVTQTPRYLIKTRGQQVTLSCSPISGHRSVSWYQQTPGQGLQFLFEYFSETQRNKGNFPGRFSGRQFSNSRSEMNVSTLELGDSALYLCASSSTSGAGETQYFGPGTRLLVL.

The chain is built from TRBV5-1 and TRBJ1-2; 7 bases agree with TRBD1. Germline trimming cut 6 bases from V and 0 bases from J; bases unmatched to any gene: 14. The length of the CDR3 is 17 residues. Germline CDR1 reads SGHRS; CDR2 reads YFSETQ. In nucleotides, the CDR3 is TGCGCCAGCACTTTACCGGGACAGAGGAACGCTAACTATGGCTACACCTTC. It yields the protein CASTLPGQRNANYGYTF.

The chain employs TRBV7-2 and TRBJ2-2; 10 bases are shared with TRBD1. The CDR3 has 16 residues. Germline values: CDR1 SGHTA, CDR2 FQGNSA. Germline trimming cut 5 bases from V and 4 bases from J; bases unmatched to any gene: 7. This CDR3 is CASSTGQGVSTGELFF. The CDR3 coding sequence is TGTGCCAGCAGCACCGGACAGGGGGTCTCCACCGGGGAGCTGTTTTTT.